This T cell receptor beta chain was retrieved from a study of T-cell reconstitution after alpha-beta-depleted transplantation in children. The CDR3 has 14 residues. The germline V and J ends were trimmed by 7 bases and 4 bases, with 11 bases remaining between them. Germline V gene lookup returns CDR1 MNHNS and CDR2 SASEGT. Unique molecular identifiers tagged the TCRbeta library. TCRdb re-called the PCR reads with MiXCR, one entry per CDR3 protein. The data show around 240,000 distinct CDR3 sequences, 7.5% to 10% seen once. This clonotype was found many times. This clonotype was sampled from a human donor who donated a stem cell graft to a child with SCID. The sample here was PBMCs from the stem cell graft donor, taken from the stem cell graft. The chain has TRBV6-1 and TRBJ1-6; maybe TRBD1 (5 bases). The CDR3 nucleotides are TGTGCCAGCAAAAGGGGCAGTTATAATTCACCCCTCCACTTT. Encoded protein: CASKRGSYNSPLHF.